This TCR beta chain stems from a study of blood T cells in healthy people across ages. General study points: Because donor CMV status was unknown, expanded clonotype changes were possibly confounded.

The use of a sample-barcoded 5' primer and a J-beta primer mix characterized a second PCR of about 7 to 12 cycles. No fewer than 3 million CDR3-containing paired-end reads came from each sample. MiXCR, applied by TCRdb to the 5' RACE reads, yields one record per CDR3 protein. The sample yields hundreds of thousands of distinct CDR3 sequences, about 42% seen once. CDR3 length equals 16 residues. The V segment lost 1 base and the J segment 8 bases; nucleotides outside the gene matches: 9. Germline CDR1 is MGHRA and CDR2 is YSYEKL. Each individual donor underwent a draw of approximately 9.8 milliliters of peripheral blood. Regarding this clonotype: Its antigen is unidentified.

The chain links TRBV4-1 to TRBJ2-1; 9 nucleotides match TRBD1. This sequence was found in a man in his sixties in good health. Sequenced: blood. The CDR3 coding sequence is TGCGCCAGCAGCCAAGGAGTGACAGGGGGTTGGGATGAGCAGTTCTTC. It translates to CASSQGVTGGWDEQFF.